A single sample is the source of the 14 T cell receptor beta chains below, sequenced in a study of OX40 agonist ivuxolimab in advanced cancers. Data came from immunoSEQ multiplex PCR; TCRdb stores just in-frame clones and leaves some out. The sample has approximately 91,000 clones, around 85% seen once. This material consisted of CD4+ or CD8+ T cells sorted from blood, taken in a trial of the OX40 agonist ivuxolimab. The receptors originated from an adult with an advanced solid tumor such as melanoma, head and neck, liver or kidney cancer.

The chain's CDR3 is CASSRLGYQETQYF. As DNA, the CDR3 is TGTGCCAGTAGTCGCCTCGGGTACCAAGAGACCCAGTACTTC. The rearrangement joins TRBV19 to TRBJ2-5; no clear D. Trimming shortened V by 5 bases and J by 0 bases, and 10 bases separated the two germline ends. CDR1 is LNHDA, CDR2 SQIVND, per germline (reference sequence). The CDR3 runs 14 residues.

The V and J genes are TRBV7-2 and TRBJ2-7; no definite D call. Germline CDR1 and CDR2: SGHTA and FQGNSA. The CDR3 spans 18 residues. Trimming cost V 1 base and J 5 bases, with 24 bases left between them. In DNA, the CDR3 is TGTGCCAGCAGCTTAGAGAGGTCCGGACGGATCTTTGTGGACGAGCAGTACTTC. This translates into CASSLERSGRIFVDEQYF. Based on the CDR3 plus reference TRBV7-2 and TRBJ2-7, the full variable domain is GAGVSQSPSNKVTEKGKDVELRCDPISGHTALYWYRQSLGQGLEFLIYFQGNSAPDKSGLPSDRFSAERTGGSVSTLTIQRTQQEDSAVYLCASSLERSGRIFVDEQYFGPGTRLTVT.

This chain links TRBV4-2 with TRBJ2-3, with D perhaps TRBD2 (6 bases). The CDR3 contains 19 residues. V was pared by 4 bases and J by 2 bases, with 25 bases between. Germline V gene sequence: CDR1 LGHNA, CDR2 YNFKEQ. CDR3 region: CASSPINSGPQSFTDTQYF. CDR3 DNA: TGTGCCAGCAGCCCAATCAATAGCGGACCCCAAAGCTTCACAGATACGCAGTATTTT.

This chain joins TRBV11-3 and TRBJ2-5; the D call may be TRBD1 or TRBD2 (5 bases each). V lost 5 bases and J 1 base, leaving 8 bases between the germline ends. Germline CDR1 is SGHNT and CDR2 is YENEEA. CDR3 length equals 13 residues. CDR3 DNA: TGTGCCAGCAGCCCGGGACCCCAAGAGACCCAGTACTTC. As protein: CASSPGPQETQYF.

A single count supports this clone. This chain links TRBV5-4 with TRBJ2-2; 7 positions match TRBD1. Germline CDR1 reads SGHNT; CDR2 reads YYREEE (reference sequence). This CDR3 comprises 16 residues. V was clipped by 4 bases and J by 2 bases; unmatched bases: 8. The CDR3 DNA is TGTGCCAGCAGCCCTGGGACAGACCAAAACACCGGGGAGCTGTTTTTT. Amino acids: CASSPGTDQNTGELFF.

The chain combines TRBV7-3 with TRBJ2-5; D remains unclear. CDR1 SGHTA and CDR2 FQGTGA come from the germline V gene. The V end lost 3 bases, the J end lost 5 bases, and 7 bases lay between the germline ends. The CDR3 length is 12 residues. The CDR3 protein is CASSFEGETQYF. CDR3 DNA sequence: TGTGCCAGCAGCTTCGAAGGGGAGACCCAGTACTTC.

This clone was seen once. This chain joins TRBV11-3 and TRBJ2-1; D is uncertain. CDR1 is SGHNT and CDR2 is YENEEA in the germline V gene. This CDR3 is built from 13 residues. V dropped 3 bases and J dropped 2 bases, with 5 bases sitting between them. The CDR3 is CASSLGPYNEQFF. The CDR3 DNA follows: TGTGCCAGCAGCTTGGGCCCCTACAATGAGCAGTTCTTC.

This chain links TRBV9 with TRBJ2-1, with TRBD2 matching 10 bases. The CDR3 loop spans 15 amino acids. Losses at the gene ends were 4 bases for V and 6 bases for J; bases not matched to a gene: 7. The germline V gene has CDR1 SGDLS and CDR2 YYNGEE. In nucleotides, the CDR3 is TGTGCCAGCAGCCGGACTAGCGGCGGTTCCAATGAGCAGTTCTTC. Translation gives CASSRTSGGSNEQFF.

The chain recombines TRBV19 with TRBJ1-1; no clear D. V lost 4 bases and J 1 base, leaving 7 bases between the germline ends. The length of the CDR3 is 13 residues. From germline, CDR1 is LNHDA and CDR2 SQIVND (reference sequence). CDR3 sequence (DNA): TGTGCCAGTAGTACCACATGGAACACTGAAGCTTTCTTT. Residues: CASSTTWNTEAFF. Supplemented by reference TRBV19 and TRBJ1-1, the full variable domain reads DGGITQSPKYLFRKEGQNVTLSCEQNLNHDAMYWYRQDPGQGLRLIYYSQIVNDFQKGDIAEGYSVSREKKESFPLTVTSAQKNPTAFYLCASSTTWNTEAFFGQGTRLTVV.

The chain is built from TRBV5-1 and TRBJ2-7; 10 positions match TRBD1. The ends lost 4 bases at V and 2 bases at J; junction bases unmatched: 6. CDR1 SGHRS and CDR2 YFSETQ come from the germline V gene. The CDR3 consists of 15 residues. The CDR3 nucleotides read TGCGCCAGCAGCCCCGGGACAGGGGCGACCTACGAGCAGTACTTC. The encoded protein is CASSPGTGATYEQYF.

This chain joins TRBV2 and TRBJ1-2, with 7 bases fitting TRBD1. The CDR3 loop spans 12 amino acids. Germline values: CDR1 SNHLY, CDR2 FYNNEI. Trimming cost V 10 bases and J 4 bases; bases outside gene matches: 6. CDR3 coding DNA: TGTGCCACCGCGGGACAGATCTATGGCTACACCTTC. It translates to CATAGQIYGYTF.

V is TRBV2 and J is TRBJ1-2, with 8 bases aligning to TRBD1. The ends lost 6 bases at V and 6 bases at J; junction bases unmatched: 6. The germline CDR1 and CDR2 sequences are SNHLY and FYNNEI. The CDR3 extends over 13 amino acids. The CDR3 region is CASRSTGVDGYTF. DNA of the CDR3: TGTGCCAGCAGATCGACAGGGGTAGATGGCTACACCTTC.

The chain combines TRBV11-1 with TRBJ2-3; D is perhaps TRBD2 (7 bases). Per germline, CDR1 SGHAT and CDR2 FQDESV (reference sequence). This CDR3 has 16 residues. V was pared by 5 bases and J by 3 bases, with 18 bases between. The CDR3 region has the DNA TGTGCCAGCAGCCTCCGACGGGGGGCCGGGACAGATACGCAGTATTTT. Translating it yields CASSLRRGAGTDTQYF.

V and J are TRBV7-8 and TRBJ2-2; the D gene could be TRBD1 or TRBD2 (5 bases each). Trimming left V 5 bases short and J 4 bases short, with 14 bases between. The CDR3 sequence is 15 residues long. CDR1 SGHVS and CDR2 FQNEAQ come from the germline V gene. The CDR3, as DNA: TGTGCCAGCAGCATGAGGGGTTTCAGCACCGGGGAGCTGTTTTTT. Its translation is CASSMRGFSTGELFF.